This T cell receptor beta chain was sequenced for a study of T cell responses to AZD1222 COVID-19 vaccine. Study observations and caveats: Dominant CD4 TCR responses targeted spike regions 160-218 and 743-854. Donors, mostly white British, included more females; clonal diversity was possibly underestimated.

Germline lookup yields CDR1 GTSNPN and CDR2 SVGIG (reference sequence). V was pared by 1 base and J by 4 bases, with 7 bases between. This CDR3 has 13 residues. The method was immunoSEQ multiplex PCR; TCRdb's version includes in-frame clones alone and lacks a portion of them. The repertoire consists of roughly 110,000 clones, with 70% to 90% occurring once and the leading ten covering 4.8%. As for this clone: Its specificity is not known.

The sample consisted of peripheral blood, taken 28 days after the second AZD1222 dose. V and J are TRBV30 and TRBJ2-2, with a tentative D call TRBD2 (5 bases). This receptor was taken from an adult who received the AZD1222 COVID-19 vaccine. The CDR3 nucleotides read TGTGCCTGGAGTGGTGAGGGCACCGGGGAGCTGTTTTTT. It is translated as CAWSGEGTGELFF.